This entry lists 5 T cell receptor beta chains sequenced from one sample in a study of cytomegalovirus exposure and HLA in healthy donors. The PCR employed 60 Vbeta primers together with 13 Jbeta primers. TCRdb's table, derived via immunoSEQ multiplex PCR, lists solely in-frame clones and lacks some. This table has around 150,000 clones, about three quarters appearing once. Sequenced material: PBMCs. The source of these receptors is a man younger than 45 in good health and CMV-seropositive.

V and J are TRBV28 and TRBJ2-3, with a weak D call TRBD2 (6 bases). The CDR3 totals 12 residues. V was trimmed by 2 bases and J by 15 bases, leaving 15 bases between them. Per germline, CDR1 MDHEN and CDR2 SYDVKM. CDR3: CASSLVFSGAYF. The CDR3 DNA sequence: TGTGCCAGCAGTTTAGTGTTTTCGGGAGCATATTTT.

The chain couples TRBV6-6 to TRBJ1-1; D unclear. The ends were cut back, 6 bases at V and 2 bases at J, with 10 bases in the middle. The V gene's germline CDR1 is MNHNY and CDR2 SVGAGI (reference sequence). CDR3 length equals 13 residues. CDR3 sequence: CASSPSGNTEAFF. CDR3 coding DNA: TGTGCCAGCAGCCCGTCGGGTAACACTGAAGCTTTCTTT.

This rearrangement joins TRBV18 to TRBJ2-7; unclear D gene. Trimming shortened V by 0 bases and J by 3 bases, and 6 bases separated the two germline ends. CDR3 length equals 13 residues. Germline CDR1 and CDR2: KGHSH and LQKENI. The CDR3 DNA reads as TGTGCCAGCTCACCACCAGCTTACTACGAGCAGTACTTC. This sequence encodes CASSPPAYYEQYF.

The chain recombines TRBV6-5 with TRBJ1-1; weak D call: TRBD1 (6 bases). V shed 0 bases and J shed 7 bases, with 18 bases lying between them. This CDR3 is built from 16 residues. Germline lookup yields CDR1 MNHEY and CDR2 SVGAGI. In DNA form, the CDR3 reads TGTGCCAGCAGTTACTCGGCTGGGGGCGTTGGTGGTGAAGCTTTCTTT. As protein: CASSYSAGGVGGEAFF.

CDR3 sequence: CASSLSSGSYEQYF. CDR3 nucleotides: TGTGCCAGCAGTTTATCGAGCGGCTCCTACGAGCAGTACTTC. V is TRBV27 and J is TRBJ2-7; the D gene is possibly TRBD2 (5 bases). CDR1 is MNHEY, CDR2 SMNVEV, per germline (reference sequence). CDR3 length equals 14 residues. Trimming removed 0 bases at V and 0 bases at J, with 6 bases between.